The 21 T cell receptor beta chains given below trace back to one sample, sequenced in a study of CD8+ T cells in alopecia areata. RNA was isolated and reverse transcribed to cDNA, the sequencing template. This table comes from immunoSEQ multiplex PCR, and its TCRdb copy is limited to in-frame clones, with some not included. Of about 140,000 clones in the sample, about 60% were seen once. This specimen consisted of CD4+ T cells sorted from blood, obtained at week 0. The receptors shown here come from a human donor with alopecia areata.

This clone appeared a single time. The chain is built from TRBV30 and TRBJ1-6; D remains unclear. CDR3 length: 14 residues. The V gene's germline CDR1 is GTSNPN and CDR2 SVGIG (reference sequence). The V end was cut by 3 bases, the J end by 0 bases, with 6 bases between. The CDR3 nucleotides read TGTGCCTGGAGGGGGAGCTCCTATAATTCACCCCTCCACTTT. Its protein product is CAWRGSSYNSPLHF.

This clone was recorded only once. The CDR3 loop reads CATPEKGNTEAFF. The CDR3 DNA reads as TGTGCCACACCGGAGAAGGGCAACACTGAAGCTTTCTTT. The chain joins TRBV15 to TRBJ1-1; D gene unclear. Germline values: CDR1 LNHNV, CDR2 YYDKDF (reference sequence). The V and J ends lost 9 bases and 2 bases respectively, with 13 bases between them. This CDR3 spans 13 amino acids.

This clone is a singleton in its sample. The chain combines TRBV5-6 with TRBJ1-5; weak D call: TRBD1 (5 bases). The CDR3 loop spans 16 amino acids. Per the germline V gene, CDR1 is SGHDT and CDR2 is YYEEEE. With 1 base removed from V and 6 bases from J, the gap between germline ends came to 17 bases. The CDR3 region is CASSLFSRVEGQPQHF. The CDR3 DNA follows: TGTGCCAGCAGCTTGTTTAGCAGGGTAGAAGGTCAGCCCCAGCATTTT.

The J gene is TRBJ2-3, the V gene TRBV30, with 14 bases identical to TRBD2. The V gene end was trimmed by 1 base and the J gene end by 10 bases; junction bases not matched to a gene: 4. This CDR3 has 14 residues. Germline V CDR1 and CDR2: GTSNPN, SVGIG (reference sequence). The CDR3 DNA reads TGTGCCTGGAGTGCGGGACTAGCGGGGGTGGCGCAGTATTTT. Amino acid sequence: CAWSAGLAGVAQYF.

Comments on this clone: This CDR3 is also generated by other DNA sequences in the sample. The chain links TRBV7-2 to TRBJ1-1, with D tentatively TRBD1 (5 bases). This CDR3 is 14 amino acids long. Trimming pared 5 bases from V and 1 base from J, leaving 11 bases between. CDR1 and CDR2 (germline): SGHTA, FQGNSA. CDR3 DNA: TGTGCCAGCAGCCCCGGGACGGCGAACACTGAAGCTTTCTTT. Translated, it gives CASSPGTANTEAFF. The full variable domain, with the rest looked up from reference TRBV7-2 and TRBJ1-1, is GAGVSQSPSNKVTEKGKDVELRCDPISGHTALYWYRQSLGQGLEFLIYFQGNSAPDKSGLPSDRFSAERTGGSVSTLTIQRTQQEDSAVYLCASSPGTANTEAFFGQGTRLTVV.

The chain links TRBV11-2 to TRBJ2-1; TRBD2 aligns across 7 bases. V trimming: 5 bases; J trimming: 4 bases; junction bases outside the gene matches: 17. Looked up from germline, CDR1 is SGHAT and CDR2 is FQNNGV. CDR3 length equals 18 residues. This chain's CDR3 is CASSGSWRPSGPYNEQFF. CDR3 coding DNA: TGTGCCAGCAGCGGTTCTTGGAGGCCTAGCGGACCTTACAATGAGCAGTTCTTC.

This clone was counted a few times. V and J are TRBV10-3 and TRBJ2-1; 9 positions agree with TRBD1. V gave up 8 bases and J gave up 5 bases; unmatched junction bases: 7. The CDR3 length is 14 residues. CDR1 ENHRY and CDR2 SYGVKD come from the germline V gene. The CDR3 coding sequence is TGTGCCATCGGAGGGACAGGGTTACACAATGAGCAGTTCTTC. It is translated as CAIGGTGLHNEQFF.

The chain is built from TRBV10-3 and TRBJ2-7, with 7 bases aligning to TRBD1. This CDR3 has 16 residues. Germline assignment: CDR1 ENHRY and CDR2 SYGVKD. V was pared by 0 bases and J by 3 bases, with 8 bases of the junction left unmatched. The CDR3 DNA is TGTGCCATCAGTGAGTCCCTGACAGGGCCCGTCTACGAGCAGTACTTC. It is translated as CAISESLTGPVYEQYF.

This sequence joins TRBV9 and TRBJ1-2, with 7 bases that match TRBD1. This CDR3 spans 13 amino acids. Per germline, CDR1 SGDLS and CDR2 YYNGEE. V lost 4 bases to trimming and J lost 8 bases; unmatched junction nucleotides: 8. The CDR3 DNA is TGTGCCAGCAGCCCGGGGGACAGAGGAGGCTACACCTTC. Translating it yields CASSPGDRGGYTF.

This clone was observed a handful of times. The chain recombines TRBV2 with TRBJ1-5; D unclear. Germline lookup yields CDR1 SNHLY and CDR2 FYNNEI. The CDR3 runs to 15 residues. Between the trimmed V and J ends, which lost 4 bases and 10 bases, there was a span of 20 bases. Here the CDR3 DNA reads TGTGCCAGCAGTGTGGAGGGAGACATCCTGGGACCCCAGCATTTT. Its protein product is CASSVEGDILGPQHF. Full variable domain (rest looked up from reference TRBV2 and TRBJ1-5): EPEVTQTPSHQVTQMGQEVILRCVPISNHLYFYWYRQILGQKVEFLVSFYNNEISEKSEIFDDQFSVERPDGSNFTLKIRSTKLEDSAMYFCASSVEGDILGPQHFGDGTRLSIL.

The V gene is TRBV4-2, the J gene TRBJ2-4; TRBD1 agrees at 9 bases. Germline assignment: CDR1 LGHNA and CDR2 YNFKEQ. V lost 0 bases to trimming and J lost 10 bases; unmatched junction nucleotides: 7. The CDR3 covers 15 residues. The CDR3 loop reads CASSQDPGQGRIQYF. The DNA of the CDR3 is TGTGCCAGCAGCCAAGACCCGGGACAGGGACGAATTCAGTACTTC.

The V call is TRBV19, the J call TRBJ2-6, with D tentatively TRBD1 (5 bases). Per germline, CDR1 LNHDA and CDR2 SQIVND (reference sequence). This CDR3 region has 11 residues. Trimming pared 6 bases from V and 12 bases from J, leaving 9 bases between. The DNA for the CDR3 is TGTGCCAGTAGAGGGGCAAGCGTCCTGACTTTC. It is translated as CASRGASVLTF.

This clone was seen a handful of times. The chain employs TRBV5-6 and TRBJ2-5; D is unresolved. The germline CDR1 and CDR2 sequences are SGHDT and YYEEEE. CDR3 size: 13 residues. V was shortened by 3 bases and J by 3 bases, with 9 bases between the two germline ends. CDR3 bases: TGTGCCAGCAGCTCCGTCGCCGAAGAGACCCAGTACTTC. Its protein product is CASSSVAEETQYF.

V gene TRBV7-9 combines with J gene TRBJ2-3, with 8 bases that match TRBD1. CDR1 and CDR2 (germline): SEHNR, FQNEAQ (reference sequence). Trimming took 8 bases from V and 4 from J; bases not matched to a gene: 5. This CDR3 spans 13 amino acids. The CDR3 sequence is CASVDRAADTQYF. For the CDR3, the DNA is TGTGCCAGCGTGGACAGGGCAGCAGATACGCAGTATTTT.

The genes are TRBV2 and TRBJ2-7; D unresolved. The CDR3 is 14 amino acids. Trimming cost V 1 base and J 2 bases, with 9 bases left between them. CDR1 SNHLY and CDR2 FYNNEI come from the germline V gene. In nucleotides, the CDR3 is TGTGCCAGCAGTGAAGGGTCCGAAGCCTACGAGCAGTACTTC. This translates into CASSEGSEAYEQYF.

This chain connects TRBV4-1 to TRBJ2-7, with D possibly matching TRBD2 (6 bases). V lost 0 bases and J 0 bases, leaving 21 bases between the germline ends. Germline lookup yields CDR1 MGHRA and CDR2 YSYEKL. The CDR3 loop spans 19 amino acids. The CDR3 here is CASSQEKRKGGESSYEQYF. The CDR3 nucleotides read TGCGCCAGCAGCCAAGAGAAGAGGAAGGGCGGGGAAAGCTCCTACGAGCAGTACTTC.

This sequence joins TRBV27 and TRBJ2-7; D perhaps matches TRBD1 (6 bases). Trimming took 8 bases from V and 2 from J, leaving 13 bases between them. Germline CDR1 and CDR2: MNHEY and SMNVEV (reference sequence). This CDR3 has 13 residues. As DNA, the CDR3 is TGTGCCAGCTCGGAGACAGGACCCTACGAGCAGTACTTC. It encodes CASSETGPYEQYF.

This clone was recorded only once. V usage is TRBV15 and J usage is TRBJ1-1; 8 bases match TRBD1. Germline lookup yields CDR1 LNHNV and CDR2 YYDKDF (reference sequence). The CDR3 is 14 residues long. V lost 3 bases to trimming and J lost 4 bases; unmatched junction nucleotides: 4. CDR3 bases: TGTGCCACCAGCAGGGACAGGGTGCCCACTGAAGCTTTCTTT. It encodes CATSRDRVPTEAFF.

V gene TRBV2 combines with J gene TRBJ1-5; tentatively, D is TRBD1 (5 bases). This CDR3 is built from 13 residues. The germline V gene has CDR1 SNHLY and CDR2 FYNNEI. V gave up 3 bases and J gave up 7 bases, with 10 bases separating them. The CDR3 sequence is CASSDREGQPQHF. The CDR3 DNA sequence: TGTGCCAGCAGTGACAGGGAAGGACAGCCCCAGCATTTT.

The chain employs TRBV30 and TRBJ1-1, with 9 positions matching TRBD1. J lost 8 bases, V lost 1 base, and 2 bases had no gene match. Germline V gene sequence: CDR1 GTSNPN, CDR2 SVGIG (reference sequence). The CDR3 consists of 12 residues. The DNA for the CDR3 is TGTGCCTGGAGTGATGGACAGGGGGAAGCTTTCTTT. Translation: CAWSDGQGEAFF.

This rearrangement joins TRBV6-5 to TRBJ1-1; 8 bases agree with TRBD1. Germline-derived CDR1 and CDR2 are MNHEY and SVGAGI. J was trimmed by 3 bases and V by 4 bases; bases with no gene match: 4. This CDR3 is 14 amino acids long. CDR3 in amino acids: CASSLTGVDTEAFF. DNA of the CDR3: TGTGCCAGCAGTTTGACAGGGGTCGACACTGAAGCTTTCTTT.